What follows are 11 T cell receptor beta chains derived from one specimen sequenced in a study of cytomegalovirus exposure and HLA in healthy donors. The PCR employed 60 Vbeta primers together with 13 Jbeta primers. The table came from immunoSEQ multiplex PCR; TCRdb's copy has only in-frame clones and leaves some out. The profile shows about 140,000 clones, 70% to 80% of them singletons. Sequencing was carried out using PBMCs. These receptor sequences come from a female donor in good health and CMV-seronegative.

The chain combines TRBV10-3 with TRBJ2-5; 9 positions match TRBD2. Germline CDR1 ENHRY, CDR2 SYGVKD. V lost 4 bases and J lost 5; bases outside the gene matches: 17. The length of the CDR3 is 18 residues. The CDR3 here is CAISGVRGGGGAMETQYF. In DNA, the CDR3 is TGTGCCATCAGTGGCGTCCGGGGTGGCGGGGGGGCAATGGAGACCCAGTACTTC.

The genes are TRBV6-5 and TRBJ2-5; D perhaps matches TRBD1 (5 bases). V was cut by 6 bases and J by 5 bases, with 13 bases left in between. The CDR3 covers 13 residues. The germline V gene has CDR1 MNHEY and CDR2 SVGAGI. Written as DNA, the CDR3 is TGTGCCAGCAGACCAGGGAATTCGGAGACCCAGTACTTC. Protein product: CASRPGNSETQYF.

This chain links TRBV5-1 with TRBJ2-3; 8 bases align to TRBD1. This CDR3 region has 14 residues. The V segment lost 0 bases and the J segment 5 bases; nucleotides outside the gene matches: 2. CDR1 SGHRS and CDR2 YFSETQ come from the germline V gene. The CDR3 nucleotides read TGCGCCAGCAGCTTGGGACAGGGGCTAGATACGCAGTATTTT. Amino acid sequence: CASSLGQGLDTQYF.

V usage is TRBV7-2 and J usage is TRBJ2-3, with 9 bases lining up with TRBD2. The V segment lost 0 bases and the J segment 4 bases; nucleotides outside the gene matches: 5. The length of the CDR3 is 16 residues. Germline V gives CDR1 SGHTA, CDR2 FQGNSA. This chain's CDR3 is CASSLAFGGGADTQYF. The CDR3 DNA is TGTGCCAGCAGCTTAGCTTTTGGCGGGGGGGCAGATACGCAGTATTTT.

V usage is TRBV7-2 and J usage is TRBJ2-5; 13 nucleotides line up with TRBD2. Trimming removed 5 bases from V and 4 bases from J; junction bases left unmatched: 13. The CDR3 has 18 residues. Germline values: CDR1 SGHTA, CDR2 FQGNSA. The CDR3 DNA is TGTGCCAGCAGCCACGGCGGGGGACTAGCGGGAATGGGAGAGACCCAGTACTTC. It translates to CASSHGGGLAGMGETQYF.

The CDR3 spells CASSSTGTNTEAFF. The CDR3 region has the DNA TGTGCCAGCAGTTCTACAGGGACGAACACTGAAGCTTTCTTT. This chain joins TRBV28 and TRBJ1-1; tentative D call: TRBD1 (6 bases). CDR3 length: 14 residues. The germline V gene encodes CDR1 MDHEN and CDR2 SYDVKM. V was trimmed by 4 bases and J by 1 base, leaving 10 bases between them.

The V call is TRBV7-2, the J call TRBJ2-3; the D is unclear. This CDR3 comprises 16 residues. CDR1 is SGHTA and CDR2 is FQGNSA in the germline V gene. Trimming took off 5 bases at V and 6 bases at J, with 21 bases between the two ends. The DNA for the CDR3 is TGTGCCAGCAGCGGATCGTCTAATCTAGAGGTTGATACGCAGTATTTT. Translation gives CASSGSSNLEVDTQYF.

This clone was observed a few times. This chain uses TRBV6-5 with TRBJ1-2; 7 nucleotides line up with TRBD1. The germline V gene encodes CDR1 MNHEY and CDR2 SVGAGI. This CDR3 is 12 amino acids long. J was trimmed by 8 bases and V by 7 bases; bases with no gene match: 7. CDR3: CASKNRGDGYTF. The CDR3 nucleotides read TGTGCCAGCAAGAACAGGGGAGACGGCTACACCTTC.

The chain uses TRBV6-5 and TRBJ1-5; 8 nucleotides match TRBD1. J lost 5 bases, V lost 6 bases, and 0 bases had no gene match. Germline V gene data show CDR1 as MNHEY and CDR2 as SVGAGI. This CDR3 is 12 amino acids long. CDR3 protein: CASRQGDQPQHF. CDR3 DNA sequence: TGTGCCAGCAGACAGGGGGATCAGCCCCAGCATTTT.

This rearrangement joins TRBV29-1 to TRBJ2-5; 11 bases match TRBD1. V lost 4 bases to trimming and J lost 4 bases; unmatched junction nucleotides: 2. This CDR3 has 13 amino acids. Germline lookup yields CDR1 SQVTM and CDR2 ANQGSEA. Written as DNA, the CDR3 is TGCAGCGTTGGGACAGGGGGCGCAGAGACCCAGTACTTC. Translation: CSVGTGGAETQYF.

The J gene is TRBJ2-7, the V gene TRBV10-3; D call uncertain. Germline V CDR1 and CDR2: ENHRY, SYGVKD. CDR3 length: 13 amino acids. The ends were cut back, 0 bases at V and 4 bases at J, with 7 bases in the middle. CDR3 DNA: TGTGCCATCAGTGAGTCGCCAGTTTACGAGCAGTACTTC. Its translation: CAISESPVYEQYF.